This T cell receptor beta chain was recovered during a study of T-cell reconstitution after alpha-beta-depleted transplantation in children. TCRbeta library construction was performed incorporating unique molecular identifiers. TCRdb ran MiXCR on the PCR reads and lists one entry per CDR3 protein. The sample has roughly 490,000 distinct CDR3 sequences, around 10% seen once. With respect to this clonotype: Its antigen is currently unknown.

With V trimmed by 5 bases and J by 2 bases, 5 bases remained unmatched. CDR3 length: 14 residues. The germline CDR1 and CDR2 sequences are SQVTM and ANQGSEA. Overall study findings and caveats: Once a year had passed after transplant, T-cell counts and diversity came mostly from newly produced T cells. The study reportedly traced alpha-beta T cells about two months after transplant to several hundred expanded graft clones.

The rearrangement joins TRBV29-1 to TRBJ2-7, with TRBD2 identical over 11 bases. The material sequenced was PBMCs, mostly from graft donor cells, taken 180 days after TCRalphabeta/CD19-depleted stem cell transplant. The TCR sequence derives from a female patient aged 2-9 years who had a stem cell transplant for aplastic anemia, so the T cells may come from the graft donor. The DNA of the CDR3 is TGCAGCGTTTCGACTAGCGGGGTAACCTACGAGCAGTACTTC. It codes for CSVSTSGVTYEQYF.